The text below deals with one T cell receptor beta chain. This same CDR3 is encoded by further DNA sequences in the sample. The authors ran the assay at deep level. Clones were read by immunoSEQ multiplex PCR, and TCRdb kept only the in-frame ones, dropping some. Among around 2.5 million clones listed, 80% to 95% were seen once. The CDR3 runs to 14 residues. Per the germline V gene, CDR1 is MDHEN and CDR2 is SYDVKM. Between the trimmed V and J ends, which lost 2 bases and 4 bases, there was a span of 9 bases. This record comes from a study of shared clonotypes between healthy human individuals. This sequence joins TRBV28 and TRBJ2-1, with D perhaps being TRBD1 or TRBD2 (5 bases each). The sequence was obtained from a man between 18 and 29 years old in good health. Some clones in this sample may be carry-over from other donors' samples. The sequenced sample consisted of naive CD4+ T cells from PBMCs. The subset denotes: CD45RA+ positively selected. CDR3 in amino acids: CASSLGTEYNEQFF. The CDR3 bases are TGTGCCAGCAGTTTAGGGACGGAATACAATGAGCAGTTCTTC. Complete variable domain (other parts from reference TRBV28 and TRBJ2-1): DVKVTQSSRYLVKRTGEKVFLECVQDMDHENMFWYRQDPGLGLRLIYFSYDVKMKEKGDIPEGYSVSREKKERFSLILESASTNQTSMYLCASSLGTEYNEQFFGPGTRLTVL.